The 10 T cell receptor beta chains listed next were all sequenced from one sample in a study of shared clonotypes between healthy human individuals. Clones were sequenced by immunoSEQ multiplex PCR, and TCRdb holds only the in-frame ones, with some missing. This table holds about a million clones, more than 65% found once. Input material: memory CD4+ T cells sorted from blood. The subset is: CD45RA-negative fraction. The source of these receptors is a young man in good health.

The chain employs TRBV5-4 and TRBJ2-5; 16 bases fit TRBD2. The CDR3 totals 17 residues. V was pared by 3 bases and J by 5 bases, with 7 bases of the junction left unmatched. Germline values: CDR1 SGHNT, CDR2 YYREEE (reference sequence). CDR3 protein: CASSSGTSGGASETQYF. DNA for the CDR3: TGTGCCAGCAGCTCAGGGACTAGCGGGGGGGCTAGTGAGACCCAGTACTTC.

The rearrangement joins TRBV6-6 to TRBJ1-5; perhaps TRBD1 as D (5 bases). In germline, CDR1 is MNHNY, CDR2 SVGAGI (reference sequence). The CDR3 is 16 residues long. V lost 3 bases and J lost 3, with 15 bases in between. The CDR3 coding sequence is TGTGCCAGCAGTTATGGAGAGCGAGGGGACAATCAGCCCCAGCATTTT. Residues: CASSYGERGDNQPQHF.

The J gene is TRBJ2-7, the V gene TRBV5-4; TRBD2 matches 9 bases. CDR3 length: 16 residues. Germline CDR1 SGHNT, CDR2 YYREEE (reference sequence). V dropped 2 bases and J dropped 6; count of bases not matched to a gene: 12. CDR3 nucleotide sequence: TGTGCCAGCAGCTTAGGCGCGGGAGGGGTTTTAAGCGAGCAGTACTTC. Its translation is CASSLGAGGVLSEQYF. The whole variable domain, remainder taken from reference TRBV5-4 and TRBJ2-7, is ETGVTQSPTHLIKTRGQQVTLRCSSQSGHNTVSWYQQALGQGPQFIFQYYREEENGRGNFPPRFSGLQFPNYSSELNVNALELDDSALYLCASSLGAGGVLSEQYFGPGTRLTVT.

This rearrangement joins TRBV7-9 to TRBJ1-6; no clear D. Germline CDR1 reads SEHNR; CDR2 reads FQNEAQ (reference sequence). The CDR3 covers 16 residues. With 1 base removed from V and 0 bases from J, the gap between germline ends came to 7 bases. DNA of the CDR3: TGTGCCAGCAGCTTAGAGGCGGGCTCCTATAATTCACCCCTCCACTTT. It translates to CASSLEAGSYNSPLHF.

As regards this clone: Other nucleotide sequences in the sample specify the same CDR3. V gene TRBV10-1 combines with J gene TRBJ2-5; D remains ambiguous. V was pared by 3 bases and J by 1 base, with 3 bases between. The germline CDR1 and CDR2 sequences are WNHNN and SYGVQD (reference sequence). The CDR3 runs to 12 residues. CDR3 bases: TGCGCCAGCAGTGACTCCCAAGAGACCCAGTACTTC. Its translation is CASSDSQETQYF.

The chain combines TRBV7-8 with TRBJ2-3, with a weak D call TRBD2 (6 bases). The CDR3 runs to 16 residues. Germline V gene sequence: CDR1 SGHVS, CDR2 FQNEAQ. Trimming took 5 bases from V and 1 from J, leaving 16 bases between them. The CDR3 region has the DNA TGTGCCAGCAGCCCTCGTCCGGCTAGCGGCACAGATACGCAGTATTTT. This codes for CASSPRPASGTDTQYF.

The J gene is TRBJ1-1, the V gene TRBV23-1, with unresolved D. TRBV23-1 is assigned to the ORF class and has an uncertain function. This CDR3 region has 17 residues. Trimming removed 3 bases at V and 10 bases at J, with 27 bases between. The CDR3 loop reads CASSQSRHYPVLPRAFF. Here the CDR3 DNA reads TGCGCCAGCAGTCAGTCCCGACACTACCCGGTTCTCCCGCGAGCTTTCTTT.

V gene TRBV30 combines with J gene TRBJ1-4; D is possibly TRBD1 (5 bases). Germline V lookup: CDR1 GTSNPN, CDR2 SVGIG (reference sequence). V was cut by 0 bases and J by 4 bases, with 9 bases left in between. There are 14 residues in the CDR3. CDR3 region: CAWSVGGGNEKLFF. CDR3 sequence (DNA): TGTGCCTGGAGTGTCGGGGGAGGTAATGAAAAACTGTTTTTT.

The genes are TRBV19 and TRBJ1-5; no firm D call. CDR1 and CDR2 from the germline V gene are LNHDA and SQIVND (reference sequence). This CDR3 has 18 amino acids. With 11 bases removed from V and 0 bases from J, the gap between germline ends came to 26 bases. CDR3 in amino acids: CASTVSAVRMYSNQPQHF. The CDR3 DNA follows: TGTGCCTCAACTGTAAGTGCCGTTCGAATGTATAGCAATCAGCCCCAGCATTTT.

Remarks on this clone: The same CDR3 arises from other DNA sequences in this sample as well. The chain uses TRBV5-1 and TRBJ2-7; no definite D call. The V end was cut by 2 bases, the J end by 4 bases, with 4 bases between. The germline V gene has CDR1 SGHRS and CDR2 YFSETQ. The CDR3 length is 11 residues. The CDR3 sequence: CASSLGYEQYF. The CDR3 DNA reads as TGCGCCAGCAGCTTAGGTTACGAGCAGTACTTC.